This TCR beta chain derives from a study of Ad26.COV2.S vaccination and SARS-CoV-2 variants. Study-level results: People who got the vaccine or the placebo had similar non-spike TCR breadth.

As to treatment: 15 to 20 received Ad26.COV2.S at low or high dose, single or two shots; 5 received placebo; per-sample allocation not given. Sampling was performed 63 days after the first vaccine or placebo injection. In regard to this clone: Antigen: not known.

Sequencing used immunoSEQ multiplex PCR; TCRdb keeps in-frame clones, though not all of them. Of more than 300,000 clones in the sample, approximately 80% were seen once. This CDR3 contains 14 residues. V lost 6 bases to trimming and J lost 8 bases; unmatched junction nucleotides: 7. The germline gives CDR1 LGHDT, CDR2 YNNKEL (reference sequence). The receptor was isolated from a person aged 18 to 65 who received the Ad26.COV2.S COVID-19 vaccine or a placebo. This sequence joins TRBV3-1 (or the pseudogene TRBV3-2) and TRBJ1-4; 9 positions match TRBD1. Sample: peripheral blood, taken in a trial of Ad26.COV2.S vaccine versus placebo. The CDR3 reads CASSTGQGWEKLFF. CDR3 bases: TGTGCCAGCAGTACAGGACAGGGGTGGGAAAAACTGTTTTTT.